The sequence of this T cell receptor beta chain was determined in a study of blood T cell repertoires in COVID-19. Whole-study context: The United States, Italy and Spain provided the acute and convalescent COVID-19 samples. PBMCs, B-cell-depleted T cells, or T cells provided the cDNA or gDNA that made up the material.

Methods used by the authors: Amplifying reference gene primers gave estimates of nucleated cell counts. Using immunoSEQ multiplex PCR, the repertoire was profiled, and TCRdb retains in-frame clones only, with some absent. The DNA gave D and trimming, while V, J and clone size come from that table. The repertoire holds some 60,000 clones, with around 90% as singletons. The CDR3 contains 16 residues. Germline V gene lookup returns CDR1 SGHNT and CDR2 YYREEE (reference sequence). V gave up 5 bases and J gave up 1 base, with 19 bases separating them. The sequenced sample consisted of peripheral blood. This TCR derives from a man aged 55 to 70 with acute or convalescent COVID-19. The chain carries TRBV5-4 and TRBJ2-7; D ambiguous. The CDR3 DNA reads TGTGCCAGCAGTTTACCGGGTTTCGAAGCTTCCTACGAGCAGTACTTC. This sequence encodes CASSLPGFEASYEQYF.